The 9 T cell receptor beta chains listed next were all sequenced from one sample in a study of early T cells in non-severe SARS-CoV-2 infection. TCRdb re-derived calls from the 5' RACE reads in MiXCR, one entry per CDR3 protein. The sample includes about 67,000 distinct CDR3 sequences, 9% to 10% of them seen just once. This sample comprised whole blood, obtained at baseline. These receptors originate from an adult who was a healthcare worker with PCR-confirmed SARS-CoV-2 infection or an uninfected control (not recorded which).

This chain uses TRBV7-3 with TRBJ2-3, with D perhaps TRBD1 or TRBD2 (5 bases each). CDR1 and CDR2 (germline): SGHTA, FQGTGA. Trimming removed 1 base at V and 2 bases at J, with 7 bases between. The CDR3 runs to 14 residues. DNA of the CDR3: TGTGCCAGCAGCTTAATGGGGGACACAGATACGCAGTATTTT. It is translated as CASSLMGDTDTQYF.

The chain is built from TRBV28 and TRBJ2-7; TRBD1 agrees at 8 bases. The CDR3 totals 15 residues. Trimming at V came to 6 bases and at J to 4 bases, leaving 11 bases not matched to a gene. The germline CDR1 and CDR2 sequences are MDHEN and SYDVKM. CDR3 nucleotides: TGTGCCAGCAGCCTCCCGACAGGGGTGGTATACGAGCAGTACTTC. This translates into CASSLPTGVVYEQYF.

This clonotype was seen ten or more times. This chain connects TRBV4-3 to TRBJ2-2, with D perhaps TRBD1 (5 bases). Germline loops: CDR1 LGHNA, CDR2 YSLEER. Between the trimmed V and J ends, which lost 3 bases and 4 bases, there was a span of 18 bases. The CDR3 has 17 residues. In DNA, the CDR3 is TGCGCCAGCAGCCATCCTTCGGTGGGGCCGAGCACCGGGGAGCTGTTTTTT. It yields the protein CASSHPSVGPSTGELFF.

This clonotype was found a few times. The chain employs TRBV29-1 and TRBJ2-7; TRBD2 is a possible D gene (6 bases). Trimming cost V 6 bases and J 0 bases, with 18 bases left between them. Germline V CDR1 and CDR2: SQVTM, ANQGSEA. The CDR3 is 15 amino acids. The DNA of the CDR3 is TGCAGCGTCCTTGCTAGCGCATTTAACTCCTACGAGCAGTACTTC. This gives the protein CSVLASAFNSYEQYF.

In this sample, this clonotype turned up a few times. The chain is built from TRBV11-2 and TRBJ2-3; 13 bases align to TRBD2. Germline V gives CDR1 SGHAT, CDR2 FQNNGV. With V trimmed by 7 bases and J by 2 bases, 6 bases remained unmatched. CDR3 length equals 16 residues. The CDR3 here is CASTQLAGGVTDTQYF. DNA for the CDR3: TGTGCCAGCACCCAACTAGCGGGAGGGGTCACAGATACGCAGTATTTT.

This clonotype was seen many times. V gene TRBV7-9 combines with J gene TRBJ1-6; no definite D call. Per the germline V gene, CDR1 is SEHNR and CDR2 is FQNEAQ (reference sequence). CDR3 length equals 13 residues. Between the trimmed V and J ends, which lost 5 bases and 10 bases, there was a span of 12 bases. The CDR3 DNA follows: TGTGCCAGCAGCCCATCACAGCGATCACCCCTCCACTTT. Translating it yields CASSPSQRSPLHF.

The gene calls are TRBV12-3 or TRBV12-4 and TRBJ2-3, with unresolved D. The CDR3 is made up of 13 amino acids. Trimming removed 0 bases from V and 6 bases from J, with 7 bases in between. This chain's CDR3 is CASSLARLDTQYF. As DNA, the CDR3 is TGTGCCAGCAGTTTAGCCCGCTTGGATACGCAGTATTTT.

This clonotype was observed many times. The chain links TRBV20-1 to TRBJ2-7; D unresolved. Germline V gene lookup returns CDR1 DFQATT and CDR2 SNEGSKA (reference sequence). The CDR3 is 14 amino acids. Trimming took off 3 bases at V and 5 bases at J, with 17 bases between the two ends. The CDR3 region has the DNA TGCAGTGCTAGGTTCTCGGGCAGAAACCACGAGCAGTACTTC. Translation: CSARFSGRNHEQYF.

This clonotype appeared many times. DNA for the CDR3: TGTGCCATCAGTGCTAGCGGGAACTACGAGCAGTACTTC. Its protein is CAISASGNYEQYF. The rearrangement uses TRBV10-3 and TRBJ2-7, with 9 bases identical to TRBD2. The CDR3 runs to 13 residues. Germline trimming cut 4 bases from V and 3 bases from J; bases unmatched to any gene: 1. The germline V gene has CDR1 ENHRY and CDR2 SYGVKD.